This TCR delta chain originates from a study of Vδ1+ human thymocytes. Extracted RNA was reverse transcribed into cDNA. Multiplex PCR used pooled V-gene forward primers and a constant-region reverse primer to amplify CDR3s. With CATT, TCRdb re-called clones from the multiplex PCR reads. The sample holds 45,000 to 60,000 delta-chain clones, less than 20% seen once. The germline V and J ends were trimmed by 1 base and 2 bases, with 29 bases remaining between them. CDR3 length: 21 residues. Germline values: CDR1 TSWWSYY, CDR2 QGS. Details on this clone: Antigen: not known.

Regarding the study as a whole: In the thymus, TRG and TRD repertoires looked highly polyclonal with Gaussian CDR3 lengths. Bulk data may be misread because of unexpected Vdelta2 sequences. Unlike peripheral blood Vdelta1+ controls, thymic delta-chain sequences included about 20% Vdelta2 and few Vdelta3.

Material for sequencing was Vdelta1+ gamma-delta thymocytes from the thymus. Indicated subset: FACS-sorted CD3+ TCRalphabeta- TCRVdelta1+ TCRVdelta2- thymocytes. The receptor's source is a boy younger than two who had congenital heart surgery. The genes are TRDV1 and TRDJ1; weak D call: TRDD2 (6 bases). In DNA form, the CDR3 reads TGTGCTCTTGGGGAACGTCCAGTGCGGCCTTCCCACTACGAAAAGACCGATAAACTCATCTTT. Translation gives CALGERPVRPSHYEKTDKLIF.